Listed here are 32 T cell receptor beta chains from one sample, sequenced in a study of OX40 agonist ivuxolimab in advanced cancers. Assay: immunoSEQ multiplex PCR; the TCRdb copy retains only in-frame clones and omits some. The sample records some 50,000 clones, about 89% being singletons. The material sequenced was CD4+ or CD8+ T cells sorted from blood, taken in a trial of the OX40 agonist ivuxolimab. All receptors derive from an adult with an advanced solid tumor such as melanoma, head and neck, liver or kidney cancer.

This clone came up a few times. The identical CDR3 is also encoded by other nucleotide sequences in the sample. The chain has TRBV7-3 and TRBJ1-1; no firm D call. Trimming took 3 bases from V and 1 from J, leaving 3 bases between them. There are 12 residues in the CDR3. Germline CDR1 reads SGHTA; CDR2 reads FQGTGA. CDR3 DNA sequence: TGTGCCAGCAGCTTCGGGAACACTGAAGCTTTCTTT. Translated: CASSFGNTEAFF.

This clone has just one count. J is TRBJ1-5 and V is TRBV19; 8 nucleotides line up with TRBD1. The junction had 7 bases not matched to a gene; V was cut back by 7 bases and J by 5 bases. Germline assignment: CDR1 LNHDA and CDR2 SQIVND (reference sequence). The CDR3 loop spans 14 amino acids. The CDR3 bases are TGTGCCAGTACGCCGGACAGGGAGGATCAGCCCCAGCATTTT. Translating gives CASTPDREDQPQHF.

The chain links TRBV21-1 to TRBJ2-5; TRBD1 is taken as the D call from the table, unchecked against the DNA. TRBV21-1 is annotated as a pseudogene. CDR3 size: 14 residues. CDR3 sequence (DNA): TGTGCCAGCAGCAAAGTTTCACAGCAAGAGACCCAGTACTTC. Translating it yields CASSKVSQQETQYF.

The chain links TRBV6-6 to TRBJ2-1; D tentatively reads TRBD1 or TRBD2 (5 bases each). V was shortened by 2 bases and J by 6 bases, with 14 bases between the two germline ends. The CDR3 contains 15 residues. From germline, CDR1 is MNHNY and CDR2 SVGAGI (reference sequence). The CDR3 DNA reads as TGTGCCAGCAGTTACCCCCTGGGGGTCATCAATGAGCAGTTCTTC. Translation: CASSYPLGVINEQFF.

This rearrangement joins TRBV7-9 to TRBJ2-1; 11 nucleotides agree with TRBD2. CDR1 is SEHNR and CDR2 is FQNEAQ in the germline V gene (reference sequence). J lost 7 bases, V lost 5 bases, and 13 bases had no gene match. The CDR3 consists of 17 residues. The CDR3 region is CASSMTIAGGILNEQFF. In DNA form, the CDR3 reads TGTGCCAGCAGCATGACAATAGCGGGAGGGATCCTAAATGAGCAGTTCTTC.

This clone was seen once. The chain couples TRBV7-9 to TRBJ2-2; D is perhaps TRBD1 (5 bases). This CDR3 region has 13 residues. V was clipped by 11 bases and J by 4 bases, with 14 bases between them. The V gene's germline CDR1 is SEHNR and CDR2 FQNEAQ (reference sequence). CDR3 region: CACNPGLTGELFF. The CDR3 DNA follows: TGTGCCTGTAACCCAGGGCTCACCGGGGAGCTGTTTTTT. Combining the CDR3 with reference TRBV7-9 and TRBJ2-2 gives the whole variable domain DTGVSQNPRHKITKRGQNVTFRCDPISEHNRLYWYRQTLGQGPEFLTYFQNEAQLEKSRLLSDRFSAERPKGSFSTLEIQRTEQGDSAMYLCACNPGLTGELFFGEGSRLTVL.

This chain connects TRBV29-1 to TRBJ1-2; 8 nucleotides match TRBD1. V gave up 4 bases and J gave up 5 bases; unmatched junction bases: 6. Germline CDR1 reads SQVTM; CDR2 reads ANQGSEA. This CDR3 has 13 amino acids. The CDR3 DNA reads TGCAGCGTTGGTCCAGGGGGCTCATATGGCTACACCTTC. It is translated as CSVGPGGSYGYTF.

The chain is built from TRBV28 and TRBJ2-1, with D unclear. The CDR3 length is 13 residues. The V and J ends lost 3 bases and 5 bases respectively, with 8 bases between them. Germline CDR1 and CDR2: MDHEN and SYDVKM. Here the CDR3 reads CASSLLRDNEQFF. CDR3 in DNA: TGTGCCAGCAGTTTGTTGAGAGACAATGAGCAGTTCTTC.

The rearrangement uses TRBV9 and TRBJ2-3; TRBD1 or TRBD2 may be the D gene (5 bases each). This CDR3 spans 15 amino acids. Trimming stripped 5 bases from V and 9 bases from J, with 22 bases between. Germline CDR1 and CDR2: SGDLS and YYNGEE. CDR3 in DNA: TGTGCCAGCAGTGGGGACCCCAGCCCTTCGGGGACGCAGTATTTT. Encoded protein: CASSGDPSPSGTQYF.

The CDR3 is CASGGYYSPLHF. The CDR3 DNA follows: TGTGCCAGTGGCGGGTACTATTCACCCCTCCACTTT. The chain recombines TRBV19 with TRBJ1-6; no clear D. CDR3 size: 12 residues. Trimming left V 8 bases short and J 8 bases short, with 10 bases between. Germline CDR1 LNHDA, CDR2 SQIVND (reference sequence).

The chain has TRBV5-6 and TRBJ2-7, with 10 bases that match TRBD1. The CDR3 extends over 15 amino acids. Germline assignment: CDR1 SGHDT and CDR2 YYEEEE. V shed 0 bases and J 6 bases; nucleotides not matched to a gene: 6. DNA for the CDR3: TGTGCCAGCAGCTTGGACGGGACAGGGGCTCCCGAGCAGTACTTC. Amino acids: CASSLDGTGAPEQYF.

The chain employs TRBV19 and TRBJ1-5, with D unclear. Germline V gene data show CDR1 as LNHDA and CDR2 as SQIVND (reference sequence). The CDR3 contains 15 residues. Trimming shortened V by 1 base and J by 2 bases, and 9 bases separated the two germline ends. Here the CDR3 DNA reads TGTGCCAGTAGTATAGCGGGAAAGGGCAATCAGCCCCAGCATTTT. Translation gives CASSIAGKGNQPQHF.

Only one count was recorded for this clone. The J gene is TRBJ2-7, the V gene TRBV27; the match to TRBD1 covers 8 bases. Germline loops: CDR1 MNHEY, CDR2 SMNVEV (reference sequence). With V trimmed by 5 bases and J by 2 bases, 5 bases remained unmatched. There are 14 residues in the CDR3. As DNA, the CDR3 is TGTGCCAGCAGTAACCCGGACAGGGCCTACGAGCAGTACTTC. It specifies CASSNPDRAYEQYF.

The chain couples TRBV6-1 to TRBJ2-7, with TRBD1 matching over 8 bases. The CDR3 sequence is 13 residues long. The V segment lost 6 bases and the J segment 5 bases; nucleotides outside the gene matches: 6. Germline loops: CDR1 MNHNS, CDR2 SASEGT. The CDR3: CASRMGTGNEQYF. CDR3 nucleotides: TGTGCCAGCAGGATGGGGACAGGCAACGAGCAGTACTTC.

The rearrangement joins TRBV6-5 to TRBJ2-3; 10 bases line up with TRBD2. Germline V gene data show CDR1 as MNHEY and CDR2 as SVGAGI. The V gene end was trimmed by 2 bases and the J gene end by 4 bases; junction bases not matched to a gene: 3. This CDR3 is built from 15 residues. CDR3 in DNA: TGTGCCAGCAGTTACAGCGGGGGGGTCTCAGATACGCAGTATTTT. Its translation is CASSYSGGVSDTQYF.

V and J are TRBV27 and TRBJ2-7, with 10 bases matching TRBD1. V trimming: 7 bases; J trimming: 1 base; junction bases outside the gene matches: 10. Germline loops: CDR1 MNHEY, CDR2 SMNVEV (reference sequence). There are 16 residues in the CDR3. The CDR3 bases are TGTGCCAGCACCGTACCAACGGGACAGGGGTCCTACGAGCAGTACTTC. It codes for CASTVPTGQGSYEQYF.

This clone was seen just once. This chain uses TRBV10-3 with TRBJ1-1; unclear D gene. V lost 0 bases to trimming and J lost 3 bases, with 8 bases between them. This CDR3 spans 14 amino acids. From germline, CDR1 is ENHRY and CDR2 SYGVKD. The CDR3 protein is CAISESKGYTEAFF. CDR3 DNA: TGTGCCATCAGTGAGTCAAAGGGATACACTGAAGCTTTCTTT.

The chain has TRBV4-1 and TRBJ1-1; tentatively, D is TRBD1 (5 bases). V lost 1 base to trimming and J lost 0 bases, with 9 bases between them. CDR3 length equals 15 residues. From germline, CDR1 is MGHRA and CDR2 YSYEKL. CDR3 residues: CASSQAGGMNTEAFF. CDR3 sequence (DNA): TGCGCCAGCAGCCAAGCGGGGGGAATGAACACTGAAGCTTTCTTT.

This sequence joins TRBV7-2 and TRBJ1-2, with 10 bases aligning to TRBD1. The CDR3 runs to 16 residues. The V segment lost 4 bases and the J segment 8 bases; nucleotides outside the gene matches: 13. The V gene's germline CDR1 is SGHTA and CDR2 FQGNSA. The CDR3 DNA sequence: TGTGCCAGCAGCTCAACAACCGGGACAGGGGTGAGAGGCTACACCTTC. It is translated as CASSSTTGTGVRGYTF.

The chain has TRBV27 and TRBJ1-1; perhaps TRBD1 as D (5 bases). Trimming left V 6 bases short and J 1 base short, with 9 bases between. The CDR3 is 13 residues long. Germline CDR1 reads MNHEY; CDR2 reads SMNVEV (reference sequence). The CDR3 DNA reads as TGTGCCAGCAGGACAGAGCCGAACACTGAAGCTTTCTTT. It encodes CASRTEPNTEAFF.

The rearrangement joins TRBV28 to TRBJ1-5; 7 bases are shared with TRBD1. CDR1 is MDHEN and CDR2 is SYDVKM in the germline V gene. The CDR3 is made up of 14 amino acids. V lost 4 bases, J lost 6 bases, and 6 bases stayed unmatched. The CDR3 DNA sequence: TGTGCCAGCAGTTCCAAAACAGGGGTTCAGCCCCAGCATTTT. Protein sequence: CASSSKTGVQPQHF.

The chain joins TRBV4-1 to TRBJ2-5; D ambiguous. In germline, CDR1 is MGHRA, CDR2 YSYEKL. The length of the CDR3 is 14 residues. V was trimmed by 0 bases and J by 3 bases, leaving 8 bases between them. DNA of the CDR3: TGCGCCAGCAGCCAAGATATAGAAAAAGAGACCCAGTACTTC. It encodes CASSQDIEKETQYF.

This clone was found a few times. The chain joins TRBV11-2 to TRBJ2-7, with 7 bases that match TRBD1. V lost 5 bases and J lost 5; bases outside the gene matches: 9. Germline CDR1 is SGHAT and CDR2 is FQNNGV. CDR3 size: 14 residues. The CDR3 loop is CASSRDSIFDEQYF. The CDR3, as DNA: TGTGCCAGCAGCAGGGACAGTATTTTTGACGAGCAGTACTTC.

The rearrangement uses TRBV6-1 and TRBJ2-7; TRBD1 agrees at 7 bases. Looked up from germline, CDR1 is MNHNS and CDR2 is SASEGT. The trim removed 10 bases at V and 0 bases at J, leaving 9 bases unmatched. This CDR3 contains 14 residues. As DNA, the CDR3 is TGTGCCACCAAGGGGGCAGGTAGCTCCTACGAGCAGTACTTC. It translates to CATKGAGSSYEQYF.

The chain carries TRBV18 and TRBJ2-5; D perhaps matches TRBD1 (6 bases). This CDR3 spans 15 amino acids. V was pared by 3 bases and J by 2 bases, with 13 bases between. CDR1 is KGHSH and CDR2 is LQKENI in the germline V gene. CDR3 sequence (DNA): TGTGCCAGCTCACCCCGGGACAACTTACAAGAGACCCAGTACTTC. As protein: CASSPRDNLQETQYF.

The chain joins TRBV27 to TRBJ2-7; D is unclear. The CDR3 totals 13 residues. Between the trimmed V and J ends, which lost 3 bases and 2 bases, there was a span of 8 bases. Germline-derived CDR1 and CDR2 are MNHEY and SMNVEV (reference sequence). The CDR3 bases are TGTGCCAGCAGTTTGGCAATAACCTACGAGCAGTACTTC. This sequence encodes CASSLAITYEQYF.

The chain combines TRBV4-2 with TRBJ2-7; D call uncertain. The CDR3 covers 12 residues. Germline-derived CDR1 and CDR2 are LGHNA and YNFKEQ. Trimming stripped 6 bases from V and 2 bases from J, with 8 bases between. In nucleotides, the CDR3 is TGTGCCAGCAGTACAGTTCCCTACGAGCAGTACTTC. Protein product: CASSTVPYEQYF.

The DNA for the CDR3 is TGTGCCAGCAGCGCGACAGGGTACGAGCAGTACTTC. Translated, it gives CASSATGYEQYF. The chain uses TRBV11-3 and TRBJ2-7; 7 bases align to TRBD1. J gave up 4 bases and V 5 bases, and 2 bases lay outside the gene matches. This CDR3 is 12 amino acids long. Germline V gene data show CDR1 as SGHNT and CDR2 as YENEEA.

The gene calls are TRBV6-6 and TRBJ2-7; the match to TRBD2 covers 9 bases. V was pared by 4 bases and J by 3 bases, with 10 bases of the junction left unmatched. CDR1 and CDR2 from the germline V gene are MNHNY and SVGAGI (reference sequence). The length of the CDR3 is 16 residues. In DNA, the CDR3 is TGTGCCAGCAGTTCCCTGACTAGCGGAAACTACTACGAGCAGTACTTC. Protein: CASSSLTSGNYYEQYF.

The V and J genes are TRBV19 and TRBJ1-1; possible D gene TRBD1, 5 bases. The CDR3 extends over 15 amino acids. Trimming left V 3 bases short and J 0 bases short, with 11 bases between. The V gene's germline CDR1 is LNHDA and CDR2 SQIVND (reference sequence). This chain's CDR3 is CASSIYGAVNTEAFF. CDR3 DNA sequence: TGTGCCAGTAGTATCTACGGGGCTGTGAACACTGAAGCTTTCTTT.

The chain combines TRBV7-3 with TRBJ2-1; no firm D call. Trimming took 5 bases from V and 5 from J, leaving 22 bases between them. Germline V gene lookup returns CDR1 SGHTA and CDR2 FQGTGA. The CDR3 runs 17 residues. The CDR3 sequence is CASSPTVSTQYHNEQFF. The DNA for the CDR3 is TGTGCCAGCAGCCCCACCGTTAGCACCCAGTACCACAATGAGCAGTTCTTC. The full variable domain, in which reference TRBV7-3 and TRBJ2-1 provide the parts outside the CDR3, is GAGVSQTPSNKVTEKGKYVELRCDPISGHTALYWYRQSLGQGPEFLIYFQGTGAADDSGLPNDRFFAVRPEGSVSTLKIQRTERGDSAVYLCASSPTVSTQYHNEQFFGPGTRLTVL.

The V and J genes are TRBV27 and TRBJ1-5; D unresolved. CDR1 is MNHEY and CDR2 is SMNVEV in the germline V gene (reference sequence). Deletions cut 1 base from V and 0 bases from J, with 10 bases between. The CDR3 loop spans 16 amino acids. The CDR3 DNA is TGTGCCAGCAGTTTATACGGCTACAGTAGCAATCAGCCCCAGCATTTT. Translated: CASSLYGYSSNQPQHF.